The 2 T cell receptor beta chains listed next were all sequenced from one sample in a study of blood T cell repertoires in COVID-19. The assay was immunoSEQ multiplex PCR, and TCRdb's table has in-frame clones only and misses some. The repertoire includes approximately 88,000 clones, roughly 80% of them detected once, and under 25% sits in the top ten. Sample: peripheral blood. The receptors stem from an elderly woman with acute or convalescent COVID-19.

V usage is TRBV11-3 and J usage is TRBJ2-7, with 7 nucleotides matching TRBD1. The CDR3 sequence is 13 residues long. V shed 4 bases and J 4 bases; nucleotides not matched to a gene: 4. From germline, CDR1 is SGHNT and CDR2 YENEEA. CDR3 coding DNA: TGTGCCAGCAGCTCGAGGGACAGTTACGAGCAGTACTTC. Translation gives CASSSRDSYEQYF.

The chain couples TRBV3-1 (or the pseudogene TRBV3-2) to TRBJ2-3; 7 bases are a match to TRBD2. The CDR3 runs 22 residues. V shed 0 bases and J 7 bases; nucleotides not matched to a gene: 28. The V gene's germline CDR1 is LGHDT and CDR2 YNNKEL (reference sequence). CDR3 DNA: TGTGCCAGCAGCCAAGATATATGGCAGCGAGAAATAGGACTAGTCGGGCGTCATACGCAGTATTTT. This sequence encodes CASSQDIWQREIGLVGRHTQYF.